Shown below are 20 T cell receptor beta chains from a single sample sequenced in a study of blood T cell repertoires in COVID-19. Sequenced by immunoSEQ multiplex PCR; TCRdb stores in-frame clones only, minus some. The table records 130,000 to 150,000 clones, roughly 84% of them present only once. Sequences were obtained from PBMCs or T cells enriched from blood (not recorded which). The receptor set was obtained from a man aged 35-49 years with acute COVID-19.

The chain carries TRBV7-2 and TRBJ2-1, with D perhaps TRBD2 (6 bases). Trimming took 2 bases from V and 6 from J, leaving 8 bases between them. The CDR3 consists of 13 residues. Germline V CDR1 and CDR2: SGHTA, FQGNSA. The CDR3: CASSLTSSNEQFF. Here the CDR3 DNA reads TGTGCCAGCAGCTTAACTAGCAGCAATGAGCAGTTCTTC. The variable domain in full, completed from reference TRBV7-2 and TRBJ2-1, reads GAGVSQSPSNKVTEKGKDVELRCDPISGHTALYWYRQSLGQGLEFLIYFQGNSAPDKSGLPSDRFSAERTGGSVSTLTIQRTQQEDSAVYLCASSLTSSNEQFFGPGTRLTVL.

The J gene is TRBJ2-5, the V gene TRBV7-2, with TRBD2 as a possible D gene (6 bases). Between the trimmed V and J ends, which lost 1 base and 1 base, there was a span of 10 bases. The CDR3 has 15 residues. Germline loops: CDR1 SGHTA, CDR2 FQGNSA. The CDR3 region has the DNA TGTGCCAGCAGCTTAGTGTCTAGCGCCCAAGAGACCCAGTACTTC. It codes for CASSLVSSAQETQYF.

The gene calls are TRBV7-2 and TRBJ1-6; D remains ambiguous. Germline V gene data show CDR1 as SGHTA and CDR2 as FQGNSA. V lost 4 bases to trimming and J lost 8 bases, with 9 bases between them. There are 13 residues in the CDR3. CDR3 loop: CASSSLPDSPLHF. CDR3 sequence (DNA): TGTGCCAGCAGCTCATTACCGGATTCACCCCTCCACTTT.

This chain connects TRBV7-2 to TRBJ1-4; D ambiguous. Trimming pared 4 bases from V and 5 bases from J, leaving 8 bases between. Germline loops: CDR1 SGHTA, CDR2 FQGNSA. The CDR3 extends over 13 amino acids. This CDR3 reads CASSSTVNEKLFF. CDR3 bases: TGTGCCAGCAGCTCAACAGTAAATGAAAAACTGTTTTTT.

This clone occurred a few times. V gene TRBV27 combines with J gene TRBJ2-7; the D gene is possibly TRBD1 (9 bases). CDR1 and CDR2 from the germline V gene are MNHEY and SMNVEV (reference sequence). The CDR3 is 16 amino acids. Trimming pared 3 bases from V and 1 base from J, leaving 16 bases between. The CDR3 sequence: CASSFSGTGNSYEQYF. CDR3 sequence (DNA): TGTGCCAGCAGTTTTAGCGGGACAGGGAATTCCTACGAGCAGTACTTC.

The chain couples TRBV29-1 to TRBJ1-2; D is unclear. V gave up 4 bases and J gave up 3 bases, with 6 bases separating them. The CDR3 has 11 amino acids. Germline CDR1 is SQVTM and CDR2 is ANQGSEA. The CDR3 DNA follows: TGCAGCGTTGCCCAGTACTATGGCTACACCTTC. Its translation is CSVAQYYGYTF.

The CDR3 reads CATQPDTVSYEQYF. The CDR3 coding sequence is TGTGCCACCCAACCGGACACCGTCTCCTACGAGCAGTACTTC. This chain joins TRBV3-1 (or the pseudogene TRBV3-2) and TRBJ2-7; possible D gene TRBD1, 5 bases. Deletions cut 10 bases from V and 0 bases from J, with 16 bases between. In germline, CDR1 is LGHDT, CDR2 YNNKEL (reference sequence). The CDR3 spans 14 residues.

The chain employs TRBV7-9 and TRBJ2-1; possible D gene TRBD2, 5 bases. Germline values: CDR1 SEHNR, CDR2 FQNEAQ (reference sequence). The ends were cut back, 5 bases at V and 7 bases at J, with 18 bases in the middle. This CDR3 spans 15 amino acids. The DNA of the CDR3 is TGTGCCAGCAGCCCCAGTTGGGATTCGGGGAATGAGCAGTTCTTC. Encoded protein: CASSPSWDSGNEQFF.

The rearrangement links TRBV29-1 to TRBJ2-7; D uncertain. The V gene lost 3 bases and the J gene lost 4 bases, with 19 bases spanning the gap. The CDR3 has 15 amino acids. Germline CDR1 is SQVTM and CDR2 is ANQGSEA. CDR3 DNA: TGCAGCGTTGAGGTGGTCGGAGAGCGAAGATACGAGCAGTACTTC. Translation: CSVEVVGERRYEQYF.

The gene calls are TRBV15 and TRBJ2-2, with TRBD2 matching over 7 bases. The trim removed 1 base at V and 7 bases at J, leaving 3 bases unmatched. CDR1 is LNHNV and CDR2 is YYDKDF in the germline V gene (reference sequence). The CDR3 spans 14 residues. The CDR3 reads CATSRVREVGELFF. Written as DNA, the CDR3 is TGTGCCACCAGCAGAGTCCGGGAGGTCGGGGAGCTGTTTTTT.

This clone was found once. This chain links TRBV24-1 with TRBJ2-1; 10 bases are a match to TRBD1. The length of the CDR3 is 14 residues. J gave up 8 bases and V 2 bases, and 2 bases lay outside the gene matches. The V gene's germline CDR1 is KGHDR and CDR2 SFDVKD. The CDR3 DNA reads TGTGCCACCAGTGATTCCGGGACAGGGGATGAGCAGTTCTTC. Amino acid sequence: CATSDSGTGDEQFF.

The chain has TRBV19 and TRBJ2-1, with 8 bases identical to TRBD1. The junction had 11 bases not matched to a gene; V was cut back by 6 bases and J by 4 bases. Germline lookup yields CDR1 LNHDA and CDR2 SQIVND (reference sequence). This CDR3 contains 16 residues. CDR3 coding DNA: TGTGCCAGTAGCCCAATCGGGGGACAGGTATACAATGAGCAGTTCTTC. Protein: CASSPIGGQVYNEQFF.

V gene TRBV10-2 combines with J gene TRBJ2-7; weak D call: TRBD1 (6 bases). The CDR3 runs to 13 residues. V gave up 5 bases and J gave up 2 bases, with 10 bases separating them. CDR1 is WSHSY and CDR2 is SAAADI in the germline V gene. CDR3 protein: CASSPGQTYEQYF. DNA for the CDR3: TGCGCCAGCAGTCCGGGACAAACCTACGAGCAGTACTTC.

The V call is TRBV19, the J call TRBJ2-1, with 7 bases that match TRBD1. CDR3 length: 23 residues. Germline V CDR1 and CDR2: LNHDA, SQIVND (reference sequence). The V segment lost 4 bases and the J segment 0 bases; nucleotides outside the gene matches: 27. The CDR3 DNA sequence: TGTGCCAGTAGTAACGACAGGGTTACGAGAACTGATCCGGTTCCTACCTCCTACAATGAGCAGTTCTTC. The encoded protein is CASSNDRVTRTDPVPTSYNEQFF.

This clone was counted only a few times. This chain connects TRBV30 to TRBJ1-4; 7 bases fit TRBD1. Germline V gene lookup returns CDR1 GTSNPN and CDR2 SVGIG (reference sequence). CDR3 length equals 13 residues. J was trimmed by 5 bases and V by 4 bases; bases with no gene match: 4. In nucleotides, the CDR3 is TGTGCCTGGAACCAGGGGGGAAATGAAAAACTGTTTTTT. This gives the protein CAWNQGGNEKLFF. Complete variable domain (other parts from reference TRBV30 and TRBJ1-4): SQTIHQWPATLVQPVGSPLSLECTVEGTSNPNLYWYRQAAGRGLQLLFYSVGIGQISSEVPQNLSASRPQDRQFILSSKKLLLSDSGFYLCAWNQGGNEKLFFGSGTQLSVL.

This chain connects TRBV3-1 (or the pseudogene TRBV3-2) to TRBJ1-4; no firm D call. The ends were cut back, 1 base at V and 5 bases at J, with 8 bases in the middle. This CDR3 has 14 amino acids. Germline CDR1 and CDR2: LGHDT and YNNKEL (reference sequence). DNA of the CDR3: TGTGCCAGCAGCCAAGCTACGGGGAATGAAAAACTGTTTTTT. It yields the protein CASSQATGNEKLFF.

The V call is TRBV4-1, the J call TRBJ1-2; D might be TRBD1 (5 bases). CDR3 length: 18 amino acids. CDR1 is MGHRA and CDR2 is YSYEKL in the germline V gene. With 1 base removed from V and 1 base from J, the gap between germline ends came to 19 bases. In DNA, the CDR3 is TGCGCCAGCAGCCAAGGAAGGTTTGCCAGGGAGGTTAACTATGGCTACACCTTC. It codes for CASSQGRFAREVNYGYTF.

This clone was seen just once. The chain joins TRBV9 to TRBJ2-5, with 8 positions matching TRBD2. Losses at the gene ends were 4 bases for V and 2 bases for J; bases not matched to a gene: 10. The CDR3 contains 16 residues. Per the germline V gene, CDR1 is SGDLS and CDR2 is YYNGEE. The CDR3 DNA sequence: TGTGCCAGCAGCCCATTCGGTAGCGGGGCTCAAGAGACCCAGTACTTC. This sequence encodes CASSPFGSGAQETQYF. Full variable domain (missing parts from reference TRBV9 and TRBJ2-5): DSGVTQTPKHLITATGQRVTLRCSPRSGDLSVYWYQQSLDQGLQFLIQYYNGEERAKGNILERFSAQQFPDLHSELNLSSLELGDSALYFCASSPFGSGAQETQYFGPGTRLLVL.

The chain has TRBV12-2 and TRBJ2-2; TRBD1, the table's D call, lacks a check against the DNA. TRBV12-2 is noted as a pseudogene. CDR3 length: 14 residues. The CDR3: CASRLDRDTGELFF. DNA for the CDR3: TGTGCAAGTCGCCTCGACAGGGACACCGGGGAGCTGTTTTTT.

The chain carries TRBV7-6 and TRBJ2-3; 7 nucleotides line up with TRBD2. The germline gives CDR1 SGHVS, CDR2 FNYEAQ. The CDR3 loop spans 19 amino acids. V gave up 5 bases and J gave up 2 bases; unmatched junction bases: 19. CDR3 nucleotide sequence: TGTGCCAGCAGCCCATTACCTCAGATGGCGGGAGACAACACAGATACGCAGTATTTT. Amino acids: CASSPLPQMAGDNTDTQYF.